The sequence of this T cell receptor (beta chain) was determined in a study of identical twins. Overall study findings and caveats: For out-of-frame alpha sequences shared by twins, low generation probability was in excess. Donors were not followed over many years; analysis was cross-sectional.

There were only healthy Caucasians among the donors. In regard to this clonotype: Its matching antigen is unknown.

Addition of a universal primer site occurred through template switching, and cDNA carried unique molecular identifiers. TCRdb reprocessed the 5' RACE reads with MiXCR, giving one entry per CDR3 protein. The sample holds around 1.7 million distinct CDR3 sequences; under 35% are singletons and the top ten take over 0.25%. The CDR3 is 14 residues long. Looked up from germline, CDR1 is SQVTM and CDR2 is ANQGSEA. The V gene end was trimmed by 8 bases and the J gene end by 4 bases; junction bases not matched to a gene: 7. The sequence was collected from a newborn girl in good health. Sequencing was carried out using cord blood. The chain joins TRBV29-1 to TRBJ2-2; 10 bases line up with TRBD1. The CDR3 spells CSLRTGGSTGELFF. Written as DNA, the CDR3 is TGCAGCCTTAGGACAGGGGGAAGCACCGGGGAGCTGTTTTTT.